The 12 T cell receptor beta chains in this list originate from one sample, sequenced in a study of T cell responses to AZD1222 COVID-19 vaccine. The method was immunoSEQ multiplex PCR; TCRdb's version includes in-frame clones alone and lacks a portion of them. The profile shows roughly 150,000 clones, nearly 90% of them singletons. Here the sequenced sample was peripheral blood, taken on day 0 of AZD1222 vaccination. The origin of the receptors is an adult in good health.

The rearrangement links TRBV5-4 to TRBJ1-6; 12 bases map to TRBD1. Germline CDR1 reads SGHNT; CDR2 reads YYREEE (reference sequence). The CDR3 is made up of 16 amino acids. The J segment lost 10 bases and the V segment lost 0 bases, leaving 5 bases of the junction unmatched. The CDR3 coding sequence is TGTGCCAGCAGCTTGGGGGACAGGGGGCGCGGATCACCCCTCCACTTT. It yields the protein CASSLGDRGRGSPLHF.

The V and J genes are TRBV5-1 and TRBJ2-3; D gene uncertain. CDR3 length equals 13 residues. Germline loops: CDR1 SGHRS, CDR2 YFSETQ. V gave up 2 bases and J gave up 4 bases, with 8 bases separating them. For the CDR3, the DNA is TGCGCCAGCAGCTTCGGTACTGCAGATACGCAGTATTTT. This gives the protein CASSFGTADTQYF.

The rearrangement joins TRBV12-3 or TRBV12-4 to TRBJ1-2; D not resolved. The CDR3 runs to 13 residues. Trimming shortened V by 5 bases and J by 4 bases, and 11 bases separated the two germline ends. CDR3 bases: TGTGCCAGCAGTCTCGGGATTCTCTATGGCTACACCTTC. Its protein product is CASSLGILYGYTF.

The chain couples TRBV5-5 to TRBJ2-7, with 8 bases lining up with TRBD1. The length of the CDR3 is 14 residues. CDR1 and CDR2 from the germline V gene are SGHKS and YYEKEE (reference sequence). V was pared by 3 bases and J by 1 base, with 3 bases of the junction left unmatched. The CDR3 reads CASSWTGLSYEQYF. DNA of the CDR3: TGTGCCAGCAGCTGGACAGGGTTGTCCTACGAGCAGTACTTC.

The chain carries TRBV5-6 and TRBJ1-1; D gene ambiguous. The CDR3 sequence is 13 residues long. Germline assignment: CDR1 SGHDT and CDR2 YYEEEE. The V and J ends lost 2 bases and 6 bases respectively, with 11 bases between them. DNA for the CDR3: TGTGCCAGCAGCTTTCTTAACAGCGCTGAAGCTTTCTTT. Amino acids: CASSFLNSAEAFF.

This clone was counted once. The V gene is TRBV12-5, the J gene TRBJ2-5; TRBD1 agrees at 7 bases. CDR3 size: 16 residues. The J segment lost 7 bases and the V segment lost 4 bases, leaving 15 bases of the junction unmatched. The germline gives CDR1 LGHNT, CDR2 FRNRAP. The CDR3 loop reads CASGSPDRRPATTQYF. CDR3 nucleotides: TGTGCTAGTGGTTCCCCGGACAGGCGCCCGGCCACGACCCAGTACTTC.

The chain links TRBV2 to TRBJ1-5, with TRBD1 as a possible D gene (5 bases). The V end was cut by 5 bases, the J end by 6 bases, with 14 bases between. The CDR3 extends over 14 amino acids. Germline assignment: CDR1 SNHLY and CDR2 FYNNEI. In DNA form, the CDR3 reads TGTGCCAGCAGTTCAGGGTTTTCCGCTCAGCCCCAGCATTTT. Its translation: CASSSGFSAQPQHF. The variable domain in full, completed from reference TRBV2 and TRBJ1-5, reads EPEVTQTPSHQVTQMGQEVILRCVPISNHLYFYWYRQILGQKVEFLVSFYNNEISEKSEIFDDQFSVERPDGSNFTLKIRSTKLEDSAMYFCASSSGFSAQPQHFGDGTRLSIL.

The chain employs TRBV7-2 and TRBJ2-1; 9 nucleotides agree with TRBD2. Unmatched junction bases numbered 8, after V lost 5 bases and J lost 3 bases. The CDR3 extends over 16 amino acids. The germline V gene encodes CDR1 SGHTA and CDR2 FQGNSA. The CDR3 spells CASSPGGSGGYNEQFF. Here the CDR3 DNA reads TGTGCCAGCAGCCCGGGAGGTAGCGGGGGCTACAATGAGCAGTTCTTC.

The chain carries TRBV28 and TRBJ1-5; 7 bases line up with TRBD1. The ends lost 10 bases at V and 2 bases at J; junction bases unmatched: 2. Germline CDR1 is MDHEN and CDR2 is SYDVKM. The CDR3 has 12 residues. The CDR3 loop reads CATDRGNQPQHF. DNA of the CDR3: TGTGCCACCGACAGGGGCAATCAGCCCCAGCATTTT.

In this sample, this clone turned up a few times. The V gene is TRBV10-3, the J gene TRBJ1-1; no clear D. CDR3 length: 16 residues. Trimming stripped 2 bases from V and 4 bases from J, with 17 bases between. Per germline, CDR1 ENHRY and CDR2 SYGVKD. The CDR3 loop is CAISEARGGRSTEAFF. CDR3 DNA: TGTGCCATCAGTGAGGCCCGGGGAGGAAGGAGCACTGAAGCTTTCTTT.

The chain employs TRBV28 and TRBJ2-7, with a tentative D call TRBD1 (5 bases). V lost 8 bases and J lost 0, with 8 bases in between. Germline lookup yields CDR1 MDHEN and CDR2 SYDVKM. This CDR3 spans 12 amino acids. The CDR3 DNA reads as TGTGCCAGCGCTCAGGGCTCCTACGAGCAGTACTTC. Translation gives CASAQGSYEQYF.

The chain carries TRBV19 and TRBJ1-4; D is uncertain. Trimming took off 3 bases at V and 8 bases at J, with 10 bases between the two ends. The CDR3 spans 13 residues. Per the germline V gene, CDR1 is LNHDA and CDR2 is SQIVND (reference sequence). Written as DNA, the CDR3 is TGTGCCAGTAGTATCGGGCAGCACGAAAAACTGTTTTTT. Its translation is CASSIGQHEKLFF.